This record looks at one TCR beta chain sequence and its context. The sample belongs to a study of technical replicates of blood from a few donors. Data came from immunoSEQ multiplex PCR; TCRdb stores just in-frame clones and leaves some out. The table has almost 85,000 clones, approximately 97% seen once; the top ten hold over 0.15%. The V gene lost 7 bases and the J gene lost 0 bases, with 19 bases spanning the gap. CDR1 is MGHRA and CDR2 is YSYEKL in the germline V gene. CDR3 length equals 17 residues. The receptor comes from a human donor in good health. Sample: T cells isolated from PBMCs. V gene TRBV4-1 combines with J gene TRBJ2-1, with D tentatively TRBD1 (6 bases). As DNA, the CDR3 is TGCGCCAGCACCCCAGGCCCGGGACAAAACTCCTACAATGAGCAGTTCTTC. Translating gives CASTPGPGQNSYNEQFF.